This TCR beta chain was recorded in a study of T cells in Graves' hyperthyroidism and ophthalmopathy. Notes on this clonotype: What it binds is not known.

Study results and limitations: Blood also held most thyroid clonotypes expanded beyond 0.001.

Germline V lookup: CDR1 GTSNPN, CDR2 SVGIG (reference sequence). V lost 5 bases, J lost 2 bases, and 15 bases lay in between. The CDR3 has 15 residues. TCR beta CDR3 sequences were amplified from RNA transcripts. The HTBI primer set drove a first-round RT-PCR of the TCR CDR3. TCRdb reprocessed the multiplex PCR reads with MiXCR, giving one entry per CDR3 protein. The table has approximately 690,000 distinct CDR3 sequences, around 21% seen once. Fresh peripheral blood, approximately 9.7 ml, was the source of the PBMCs. The source is a man younger than 45 with Graves' ophthalmopathy. The V gene is TRBV30, the J gene TRBJ2-2; D unresolved. The sequenced sample was blood. The CDR3 region is CAWGDRVFNTGELFF. CDR3 DNA sequence: TGTGCCTGGGGTGATAGGGTCTTCAACACCGGGGAGCTGTTTTTT.